These 20 T cell receptor beta chains were sequenced from one sample in a study of cytomegalovirus exposure and HLA in healthy donors. The PCR employed 60 Vbeta primers together with 13 Jbeta primers. Measured with immunoSEQ multiplex PCR; TCRdb has only the in-frame clones, and not every one. The sample carries approximately 160,000 clones, more than 60% recorded once. Sequencing used PBMCs. All receptors derive from a young woman in good health and CMV-seropositive.

V and J are TRBV12-5 and TRBJ2-1, with TRBD2 identical over 8 bases. With V trimmed by 5 bases and J by 0 bases, 6 bases remained unmatched. This CDR3 region has 16 residues. Germline V CDR1 and CDR2: LGHNT, FRNRAP. This chain's CDR3 is CASGRLSGSSYNEQFF. The DNA of the CDR3 is TGTGCTAGTGGTCGATTAAGCGGGAGCTCCTACAATGAGCAGTTCTTC.

This clone was seen once. The chain is built from TRBV7-9 and TRBJ2-1; TRBD2 might be the D (5 bases). V lost 6 bases, J lost 7 bases, and 13 bases lay in between. The V gene's germline CDR1 is SEHNR and CDR2 FQNEAQ (reference sequence). CDR3 length: 13 amino acids. The CDR3 sequence is CASSPDWRNEQFF. CDR3 nucleotides: TGTGCCAGCAGTCCTGACTGGAGGAATGAGCAGTTCTTC.

The chain recombines TRBV7-6 with TRBJ1-2; TRBD1 matches at 9 bases. CDR1 SGHVS and CDR2 FNYEAQ come from the germline V gene. Losses at the gene ends were 5 bases for V and 0 bases for J; bases not matched to a gene: 4. This CDR3 has 15 amino acids. The CDR3 nucleotides read TGTGCCAGCAGCCTGGGACAGGGCCCTAACTATGGCTACACCTTC. The encoded protein is CASSLGQGPNYGYTF.

This clone was recorded once. The chain couples TRBV7-9 to TRBJ2-1; maybe TRBD2 (5 bases). Germline V gene sequence: CDR1 SEHNR, CDR2 FQNEAQ (reference sequence). The V gene lost 5 bases and the J gene lost 2 bases, with 13 bases spanning the gap. The CDR3 length is 15 residues. CDR3: CASSLDYFTYNEQFF. The DNA of the CDR3 is TGTGCCAGCAGCCTAGACTACTTTACCTACAATGAGCAGTTCTTC.

The CDR3 coding sequence is TGTGCCATCAGTGAGTCGCCTAGCGGGAGGGATGAGCAGTACTTC. It yields the protein CAISESPSGRDEQYF. The genes are TRBV10-3 and TRBJ2-7, with TRBD2 identical over 12 bases. The germline gives CDR1 ENHRY, CDR2 SYGVKD. The CDR3 sequence is 15 residues long. V shed 0 bases, J shed 7 bases, and the junction held 4 bases outside the gene matches.

V gene TRBV2 combines with J gene TRBJ1-2, with TRBD1 as a possible D gene (5 bases). Germline CDR1 SNHLY, CDR2 FYNNEI. The CDR3 is 11 residues long. The V end lost 7 bases, the J end lost 8 bases, and 11 bases lay between the germline ends. Here the CDR3 DNA reads TGTGCCAGCACCAGGGCAGGCGGCTACACCTTC. Its translation is CASTRAGGYTF.

The chain couples TRBV7-6 to TRBJ2-7, with 7 bases lining up with TRBD1. The CDR3 contains 15 residues. V dropped 1 base and J dropped 2; count of bases not matched to a gene: 5. Per germline, CDR1 SGHVS and CDR2 FNYEAQ. This CDR3 is CASSLDGQGAYEQYF. The CDR3 nucleotides read TGTGCCAGCAGCTTAGATGGTCAGGGGGCCTACGAGCAGTACTTC.

The chain recombines TRBV6-5 with TRBJ2-5; 8 bases match TRBD2. After removal of 4 bases from V and 5 bases from J, the junction contained 12 bases not matched to a gene. The CDR3 length is 16 residues. The germline V gene encodes CDR1 MNHEY and CDR2 SVGAGI. The chain's CDR3 is CASSSRLAQMSETQYF. Here the CDR3 DNA reads TGTGCCAGCAGTTCCAGACTAGCGCAAATGAGTGAGACCCAGTACTTC.

The V call is TRBV9, the J call TRBJ2-7; 7 positions agree with TRBD2. The trim removed 0 bases at V and 5 bases at J, leaving 2 bases unmatched. This CDR3 is built from 13 residues. Germline CDR1 and CDR2: SGDLS and YYNGEE. Here the CDR3 reads CASSVGSGNEQYF. CDR3 coding DNA: TGTGCCAGCAGCGTAGGGAGCGGGAACGAGCAGTACTTC. Based on the CDR3 plus reference TRBV9 and TRBJ2-7, the full variable domain is DSGVTQTPKHLITATGQRVTLRCSPRSGDLSVYWYQQSLDQGLQFLIQYYNGEERAKGNILERFSAQQFPDLHSELNLSSLELGDSALYFCASSVGSGNEQYFGPGTRLTVT.

This clone was found a few times. This chain uses TRBV28 with TRBJ2-7; D call uncertain. V was pared by 4 bases and J by 3 bases, with 16 bases between. The germline gives CDR1 MDHEN, CDR2 SYDVKM. The CDR3 has 15 residues. In nucleotides, the CDR3 is TGTGCCAGCAGTTCCCCTCCTGGCCATCACTACGAGCAGTACTTC. Translating gives CASSSPPGHHYEQYF. Using reference TRBV28 and TRBJ2-7 for the parts outside the CDR3, the full variable domain is DVKVTQSSRYLVKRTGEKVFLECVQDMDHENMFWYRQDPGLGLRLIYFSYDVKMKEKGDIPEGYSVSREKKERFSLILESASTNQTSMYLCASSSPPGHHYEQYFGPGTRLTVT.

The J gene is TRBJ2-7, the V gene TRBV29-1, with 12 nucleotides matching TRBD1. Germline CDR1 reads SQVTM; CDR2 reads ANQGSEA. The CDR3 is 14 residues long. V was clipped by 7 bases and J by 6 bases; unmatched bases: 10. CDR3 in amino acids: CSAITGTGGSEQYF. The CDR3 nucleotides read TGCAGCGCGATTACCGGGACAGGGGGCTCCGAGCAGTACTTC.

The chain links TRBV30 to TRBJ2-4; no clear D. The CDR3 loop spans 13 amino acids. Germline V lookup: CDR1 GTSNPN, CDR2 SVGIG (reference sequence). V was clipped by 8 bases and J by 1 base, with 12 bases between them. The CDR3 spells CAGDWLAKNIQYF. CDR3 DNA sequence: TGTGCCGGCGACTGGCTGGCCAAAAACATTCAGTACTTC.

The genes are TRBV6-5 and TRBJ2-6, with D possibly matching TRBD2 (6 bases). V was clipped by 4 bases and J by 3 bases, with 13 bases between them. Germline values: CDR1 MNHEY, CDR2 SVGAGI. The CDR3 runs to 16 residues. The CDR3 protein is CASSFGGTFGANVLTF. CDR3 in DNA: TGTGCCAGCAGTTTTGGGGGGACTTTTGGGGCCAACGTCCTGACTTTC.

V is TRBV6-5 and J is TRBJ1-1; the match to TRBD1 covers 12 bases. V lost 4 bases, J lost 4 bases, and 4 bases stayed unmatched. The CDR3 is 15 residues long. CDR1 and CDR2 from the germline V gene are MNHEY and SVGAGI. CDR3 residues: CASSWGQGAITEAFF. Here the CDR3 DNA reads TGTGCCAGCAGTTGGGGACAGGGGGCGATCACTGAAGCTTTCTTT.

This chain connects TRBV6-1 to TRBJ2-7; TRBD1 agrees at 8 bases. The CDR3 is 14 residues long. V was clipped by 4 bases and J by 3 bases; unmatched bases: 5. The germline V gene has CDR1 MNHNS and CDR2 SASEGT. The CDR3 bases are TGTGCCAGCAGTGGCCAGGGGGCAAGCTACGAGCAGTACTTC. This encodes CASSGQGASYEQYF.

The chain links TRBV5-3 to TRBJ2-5; a possible D gene is TRBD2 (6 bases). TRBV5-3 is flagged as an ORF with uncertain function. V was clipped by 3 bases and J by 5 bases, with 23 bases between them. This CDR3 has 17 residues. CDR3 nucleotides: TGTGCCAGAAGCTCACAGAGCGCCGGGACCCGGGGGGAGACCCAGTACTTC. Encoded protein: CARSSQSAGTRGETQYF.

J is TRBJ2-7 and V is TRBV6-1, with TRBD2 matching 15 bases. Germline CDR1 and CDR2: MNHNS and SASEGT. The CDR3 length is 15 residues. The J segment lost 2 bases and the V segment lost 9 bases, leaving 5 bases of the junction unmatched. The CDR3: CASWTSGRGAYEQYF. In DNA form, the CDR3 reads TGTGCCAGTTGGACTAGCGGGAGGGGGGCCTACGAGCAGTACTTC.

This clone has a single count. The chain joins TRBV6-4 to TRBJ1-1, with 7 positions matching TRBD1. This CDR3 region has 15 residues. J lost 4 bases, V lost 6 bases, and 11 bases had no gene match. The V gene's germline CDR1 is MRHNA and CDR2 SNTAGT. DNA of the CDR3: TGTGCCAGCAGACAGACAGGGACGATTGGCACTGAAGCTTTCTTT. It codes for CASRQTGTIGTEAFF.

J is TRBJ2-6 and V is TRBV30; D unclear. Germline V gives CDR1 GTSNPN, CDR2 SVGIG (reference sequence). CDR3 length: 13 amino acids. The germline V and J ends were trimmed by 3 bases and 0 bases, with 3 bases remaining between them. CDR3 nucleotide sequence: TGTGCCTGGAGGAGCTCTGGGGCCAACGTCCTGACTTTC. The encoded protein is CAWRSSGANVLTF.

The chain joins TRBV30 to TRBJ2-7; possible D gene TRBD1, 5 bases. CDR3 size: 13 residues. V was trimmed by 1 base and J by 2 bases, leaving 9 bases between them. Germline CDR1 GTSNPN, CDR2 SVGIG (reference sequence). The CDR3 loop is CAWSGGYTYEQYF. The CDR3 DNA reads TGTGCCTGGAGTGGGGGCTATACCTACGAGCAGTACTTC.